This is a list of T cell receptor beta chains from one sample in a study of regulatory T cells in long-lasting Graves disease. In TCRdb, the multiplex PCR reads were re-called with MiXCR into one record per CDR3 protein. The sample includes hundreds of thousands of distinct CDR3 sequences, roughly a sixth of them seen just once. The source material was peripheral blood mononuclear cells (PBMCs), sampled at new diagnosis, from a patient treated with antithyroid drugs. The receptors come from a female donor with Graves disease. The CDR3 runs from the conserved cysteine through the conserved F or W. D genes are given only for firm matches. Not all rows give a size; the values are once, few, many and, for expanded clones, a class.

v_call: TRBV19; d_call: TRBD2; clone_size: -; j_call: TRBJ2-1; cdr3_nt: TGTGCCAGTAGTAGGGTTAGCGGGTGGGCCTACTACAATGAGCAGTTCTTC; cdr3_aa: CASSRVSGWAYYNEQFF
v_call: TRBV28; d_call: -; clone_size: many; j_call: TRBJ2-5; cdr3_nt: TGTGCCAGCAGTTCTACCCCGACAGGCCAAGAGACCCAGTACTTC; cdr3_aa: CASSSTPTGQETQYF
v_call: TRBV18; d_call: -; clone_size: -; j_call: TRBJ2-1; cdr3_nt: TGTGCCAGCTCACCACTTAACGGTGGTTCAGAGGGTCAGAATCTCCCCCTCTTC; cdr3_aa: CASSPLNGGSEGQNLPLF
v_call: TRBV27; d_call: -; clone_size: many; j_call: TRBJ2-7; cdr3_nt: TGTGCCAGCAGTCCCAGAACAGATCGGCAAACCTACGAGCAGTACTTC; cdr3_aa: CASSPRTDRQTYEQYF
v_call: TRBV7-9; d_call: -; clone_size: many; j_call: TRBJ2-7; cdr3_nt: TGTGCCAGCAGCTTTGGTGCTATCGACTCCTACGAGCAGTACTTC; cdr3_aa: CASSFGAIDSYEQYF
v_call: TRBV4-3; d_call: -; clone_size: -; j_call: TRBJ1-5; cdr3_nt: TGCGCCAGCAGCCTATCCAGCTCGAATCAGCCCCAGCATTTT; cdr3_aa: CASSLSSSNQPQHF
v_call: TRBV28; d_call: -; clone_size: many; j_call: TRBJ1-2; cdr3_nt: TGTGCCAGCAGTCAACCGCAGGGTCTTAGAGGCTACACCTTC; cdr3_aa: CASSQPQGLRGYTF
v_call: TRBV11-2; d_call: TRBD1; clone_size: many; j_call: TRBJ1-6; cdr3_nt: TGTGCCAGCAGCGAGGACAGGGTTAAACCCCTCCACTTT; cdr3_aa: CASSEDRVKPLHF
v_call: TRBV10-1; d_call: TRBD1; clone_size: once; j_call: TRBJ2-6; cdr3_nt: TGCGCCAGCAGTGGACAGGGGGCTGGAGGGGCCAACGTCCTGACTTTC; cdr3_aa: CASSGQGAGGANVLTF
v_call: TRBV9; d_call: -; clone_size: many; j_call: TRBJ1-2; cdr3_nt: TGTGCCAGCAGCGCAACAGGTGGTCATCTCGGTGTATATGGCTACACCTTC; cdr3_aa: CASSATGGHLGVYGYTF
v_call: TRBV9; d_call: -; clone_size: -; j_call: TRBJ1-6; cdr3_nt: TGTGCCAGCAGCGTACGGGGTCGGCAGAACGAACCCCTCCACTTT; cdr3_aa: CASSVRGRQNEPLHF
v_call: TRBV2; d_call: -; clone_size: few; j_call: TRBJ1-5; cdr3_nt: TGTGCCAGCAAGAGTTCTAGCAATCAGCCCCAGCATTTT; cdr3_aa: CASKSSSNQPQHF
v_call: TRBV9; d_call: TRBD1; clone_size: few; j_call: TRBJ2-1; cdr3_nt: TGTGCCAGCAGCGTAGGGTTCAGGGGGCCAAATGAGCAGTTCTTC; cdr3_aa: CASSVGFRGPNEQFF
v_call: TRBV30; d_call: TRBD1; clone_size: many; j_call: TRBJ1-2; cdr3_nt: TGTGCCCGGAGGGTGACAGGGAGCTATGGCTACACCTTC; cdr3_aa: CARRVTGSYGYTF
v_call: TRBV2; d_call: TRBD2; clone_size: many; j_call: TRBJ2-3; cdr3_nt: TGTGCCAGCAGGGAGGAGGCGGGGGTATCCACAGATACGCAGTATTTT; cdr3_aa: CASREEAGVSTDTQYF
v_call: TRBV6-4; d_call: -; clone_size: many; j_call: TRBJ1-6; cdr3_nt: TGTGCCAGCAGCGAGACTCTAACAACGGGTTCACCCCTCCACTTT; cdr3_aa: CASSETLTTGSPLHF
v_call: TRBV10-2; d_call: TRBD2; clone_size: many; j_call: TRBJ2-5; cdr3_nt: TGCGCCAGCAGTGAACTAGCGGGAGGGGGTGAGACCCAGTACTTC; cdr3_aa: CASSELAGGGETQYF